The next 20 T cell receptor beta chains were all read from a single sample in a study of identical twins. TCRdb analysed the 5' RACE reads with MiXCR anew, one entry per CDR3 protein. The sample shows 1,800,000 or so distinct CDR3 sequences, more than 30% of them seen only once. The sample consisted of cord blood. The origin of the receptors is a newborn girl in good health.

Only a few counts were recorded for this clonotype. The genes are TRBV9 and TRBJ2-1, with D tentatively TRBD2 (5 bases). In germline, CDR1 is SGDLS, CDR2 YYNGEE. The V end lost 0 bases, the J end lost 7 bases, and 14 bases lay between the germline ends. This CDR3 spans 15 amino acids. The CDR3 nucleotides are TGTGCCAGCAGCGTAGAAATGCTAGCATCAAATGAGCAGTTCTTC. Translating it yields CASSVEMLASNEQFF.

This clonotype was seen a handful of times. V gene TRBV14 combines with J gene TRBJ2-7; either TRBD1 or TRBD2 may fit D (5 bases each). The CDR3 has 16 amino acids. Germline-derived CDR1 and CDR2 are SGHDN and FVKESK. V dropped 1 base and J dropped 0 bases, with 13 bases sitting between them. Here the CDR3 DNA reads TGTGCCAGCAGCCAAGCCCGAGGGGACGTCTCCTACGAGCAGTACTTC. Its translation: CASSQARGDVSYEQYF.

The chain has TRBV3-1 and TRBJ2-1, with 8 bases fitting TRBD2. V was clipped by 0 bases and J by 10 bases; unmatched bases: 8. In germline, CDR1 is LGHDT, CDR2 YNNKEL (reference sequence). This CDR3 is built from 15 residues. The CDR3: CASSQETSGIYEQFF. The CDR3 DNA follows: TGTGCCAGCAGCCAAGAAACTAGCGGTATTTACGAGCAGTTCTTC.

The CDR3 is CSTTSSGGPDLETQYF. The CDR3 coding sequence is TGCAGTACAACTTCTAGCGGGGGCCCCGATCTAGAGACCCAGTACTTC. The rearrangement links TRBV20-1 to TRBJ2-5; 10 bases line up with TRBD2. The CDR3 is made up of 16 amino acids. CDR1 and CDR2 from the germline V gene are DFQATT and SNEGSKA (reference sequence). The V gene end was trimmed by 8 bases and the J gene end by 4 bases; junction bases not matched to a gene: 16.

In its sample, this clonotype was seen a few times. V is TRBV27 and J is TRBJ1-2, with 7 bases matching TRBD1. The CDR3 contains 15 residues. CDR1 MNHEY and CDR2 SMNVEV come from the germline V gene (reference sequence). The V gene end was trimmed by 2 bases and the J gene end by 6 bases; junction bases not matched to a gene: 9. Here the CDR3 reads CASSLTRQGTNGYTF. CDR3 DNA sequence: TGTGCCAGCAGTTTAACTCGACAGGGAACGAATGGCTACACCTTC.

A few counts support this clonotype. The chain combines TRBV25-1 with TRBJ2-7; 8 nucleotides match TRBD2. In germline, CDR1 is MGHDK, CDR2 SYGVNS. The CDR3 runs to 16 residues. Unmatched junction bases numbered 8, after V lost 2 bases and J lost 2 bases. CDR3 in amino acids: CASSEEQRGKAYEQYF. CDR3 nucleotide sequence: TGTGCCAGCAGTGAAGAACAGCGGGGGAAGGCCTACGAGCAGTACTTC.

This clonotype came up many times. The chain carries TRBV3-1 and TRBJ2-7; D ambiguous. The CDR3 has 15 residues. Trimming stripped 0 bases from V and 0 bases from J, with 9 bases between. CDR1 is LGHDT and CDR2 is YNNKEL in the germline V gene (reference sequence). CDR3 nucleotides: TGTGCCAGCAGCCAAGAACCCGGTTTCTCCTACGAGCAGTACTTC. Protein sequence: CASSQEPGFSYEQYF.

CDR3 DNA: TGTGCCAGCAGCAAAGCGCTGGGACAGGGCTATGGCCACACCTTC. Its protein product is CASSKALGQGYGHTF. The V call is TRBV21-1, the J call TRBJ1-2; the table's D call, TRBD1, has no DNA check behind it. TRBV21-1 counts as a pseudogene. CDR3 size: 15 residues.

This clonotype appeared a few times. This rearrangement joins TRBV11-2 to TRBJ2-3; unclear D gene. CDR1 is SGHAT, CDR2 FQNNGV, per germline. CDR3 size: 17 residues. The V and J ends lost 5 bases and 2 bases respectively, with 20 bases between them. The CDR3 sequence: CASSKVRLGRNTDTQYF. The CDR3 DNA follows: TGTGCCAGCAGCAAGGTCCGGTTAGGCAGAAACACAGATACGCAGTATTTT.

This clonotype came up a few times. The rearrangement uses TRBV20-1 and TRBJ2-1; TRBD2 aligns across 11 bases. The germline gives CDR1 DFQATT, CDR2 SNEGSKA (reference sequence). CDR3 size: 14 residues. The J segment lost 15 bases and the V segment lost 6 bases, leaving 16 bases of the junction unmatched. CDR3 DNA: TGCAGTGCCTACTCGACTAGCGGGGCCGCCGGCCCGTTCTTC. Protein: CSAYSTSGAAGPFF.

This chain uses TRBV29-1 with TRBJ2-3; perhaps TRBD2 as D (5 bases). In germline, CDR1 is SQVTM, CDR2 ANQGSEA. The CDR3 consists of 12 residues. The CDR3 DNA follows: TGCAGTGCTCCCCTAGCCACAGATACGCAGTATTTT. It encodes CSAPLATDTQYF.

Only a few counts were recorded for this clonotype. The CDR3 coding sequence is TGCAGCGTTGAAGATCGAAGGGACAATGAGCAGTTCTTC. Amino acids: CSVEDRRDNEQFF. The chain employs TRBV29-1 and TRBJ2-1; unclear D gene. The length of the CDR3 is 13 residues. Trimming removed 0 bases at V and 5 bases at J, with 8 bases between. CDR1 SQVTM and CDR2 ANQGSEA come from the germline V gene.

CDR3 bases: TGCAGTGCTAGTGAATCGGCCACAGATACGCAGTATTTT. The encoded protein is CSASESATDTQYF. The rearrangement uses TRBV20-1 and TRBJ2-3; D uncertain. CDR1 is DFQATT, CDR2 SNEGSKA, per germline (reference sequence). Trimming cost V 3 bases and J 2 bases, with 9 bases left between them. The CDR3 length is 13 residues.

CDR3: CASSWLLGQGSYEQYF. The CDR3 DNA is TGTGCCAGCAGTTGGTTGTTGGGACAGGGGAGTTACGAGCAGTACTTC. This rearrangement joins TRBV2 to TRBJ2-7, with 10 bases matching TRBD1. The CDR3 contains 16 residues. Per the germline V gene, CDR1 is SNHLY and CDR2 is FYNNEI. V trimming: 5 bases; J trimming: 4 bases; junction bases outside the gene matches: 11.

The V gene is TRBV27, the J gene TRBJ2-7; 9 bases fit TRBD2. The CDR3 spans 15 residues. Per germline, CDR1 MNHEY and CDR2 SMNVEV (reference sequence). The ends lost 10 bases at V and 1 base at J; junction bases unmatched: 11. CDR3 loop: CATRTVAGGSYEQYF. In DNA, the CDR3 is TGTGCCACCCGAACCGTGGCGGGAGGGTCCTACGAGCAGTACTTC.

V and J are TRBV4-1 and TRBJ2-1; D may be TRBD1 or TRBD2 (6 bases each). The CDR3 has 17 amino acids. V gave up 0 bases and J gave up 3 bases, with 15 bases separating them. Germline V CDR1 and CDR2: MGHRA, YSYEKL. CDR3: CASSQDWSRGLYNEQFF. The DNA of the CDR3 is TGCGCCAGCAGCCAAGATTGGTCCAGGGGACTCTACAATGAGCAGTTCTTC.

Only one count was recorded for this clonotype. The gene calls are TRBV20-1 and TRBJ2-1; 14 nucleotides line up with TRBD2. Trimming at V came to 6 bases and at J to 1 base, leaving 11 bases not matched to a gene. CDR1 and CDR2 from the germline V gene are DFQATT and SNEGSKA (reference sequence). The CDR3 has 18 residues. CDR3 sequence reads: CSARTGLAGVSSYNEQFF. CDR3 coding DNA: TGCAGTGCCAGAACGGGACTAGCGGGAGTTAGTTCCTACAATGAGCAGTTCTTC.

The chain recombines TRBV19 with TRBJ2-3, with 8 bases identical to TRBD2. V was pared by 4 bases and J by 5 bases, with 8 bases of the junction left unmatched. Germline V gene data show CDR1 as LNHDA and CDR2 as SQIVND (reference sequence). This CDR3 contains 15 residues. The DNA of the CDR3 is TGTGCCAGTAGTAGCCGGTCCCTAGCGGGAGATACGCAGTATTTT. It encodes CASSSRSLAGDTQYF.

In this sample, this clonotype turned up once. V gene TRBV7-9 combines with J gene TRBJ2-1, with D maybe TRBD2 (6 bases). Trimming shortened V by 4 bases and J by 4 bases, and 17 bases separated the two germline ends. The germline gives CDR1 SEHNR, CDR2 FQNEAQ (reference sequence). This CDR3 is 16 amino acids long. The CDR3: CASSYDGTHLYNEQFF. CDR3 DNA sequence: TGTGCCAGCAGCTATGACGGGACTCATTTATACAATGAGCAGTTCTTC.

This chain uses TRBV6-1 with TRBJ1-2; a possible D gene is TRBD1 (6 bases). V lost 0 bases and J lost 5, with 10 bases in between. CDR3 length: 14 amino acids. Germline V gene data show CDR1 as MNHNS and CDR2 as SASEGT. CDR3 protein: CASSEAPDRYGYTF. DNA of the CDR3: TGTGCCAGCAGTGAAGCCCCGGACAGATATGGCTACACCTTC.